Listed here are 19 T cell receptor beta chains from one sample, sequenced in a study of blood T cell repertoires in COVID-19. Data came from immunoSEQ multiplex PCR; TCRdb stores just in-frame clones and leaves some out. The table shows a few hundred thousand clones, with about 90% occurring only once. Sequenced sample: PBMCs or T cells enriched from blood (not recorded which). The receptors shown here come from a man aged 30 to 45 who had been exposed to COVID-19.

The V gene is TRBV9, the J gene TRBJ2-1; D possibly corresponds to TRBD1 (6 bases). This CDR3 region has 17 residues. Trimming removed 2 bases at V and 0 bases at J, with 15 bases between. Germline assignment: CDR1 SGDLS and CDR2 YYNGEE. The DNA of the CDR3 is TGTGCCAGCAGCGTGGAGCAGGGGATCCCCTCCTACAATGAGCAGTTCTTC. This translates into CASSVEQGIPSYNEQFF.

This chain links TRBV4-1 with TRBJ1-2, with D unresolved. CDR3 size: 15 residues. Germline V lookup: CDR1 MGHRA, CDR2 YSYEKL. With 3 bases removed from V and 1 base from J, the gap between germline ends came to 12 bases. The CDR3 DNA follows: TGCGCCAGCAGCCACCCCGAAAGAGGTAACTATGGCTACACCTTC. Translating gives CASSHPERGNYGYTF.

This clone was recorded only once. The genes are TRBV7-8 and TRBJ2-3; D may be TRBD2 (6 bases). V lost 8 bases, J lost 5 bases, and 20 bases lay in between. CDR3 length equals 15 residues. Germline loops: CDR1 SGHVS, CDR2 FQNEAQ. In DNA form, the CDR3 reads TGTGCCAGCGACCCATCCGGGGGAGGCGGAGATACGCAGTATTTT. It specifies CASDPSGGGGDTQYF. The full variable domain, completed using reference TRBV7-8 and TRBJ2-3, is GAGVSQSPRYKVAKRGQDVALRCDPISGHVSLFWYQQALGQGPEFLTYFQNEAQLDKSGLPSDRFFAERPEGSVSTLKIQRTQQEDSAVYLCASDPSGGGGDTQYFGPGTRLTVL.

The chain joins TRBV7-2 to TRBJ2-5; 9 bases are shared with TRBD2. Germline loops: CDR1 SGHTA, CDR2 FQGNSA. Trimming removed 3 bases from V and 2 bases from J; junction bases left unmatched: 4. The CDR3 has 15 residues. CDR3 region: CASSFFSGGQETQYF. Here the CDR3 DNA reads TGTGCCAGCAGCTTTTTTAGCGGGGGACAAGAGACCCAGTACTTC.

CDR3 nucleotide sequence: TGCGCCAGCAGCCAACACTCGGGAGGTGATACCGGAAACACCATATATTTT. Protein product: CASSQHSGGDTGNTIYF. V gene TRBV4-1 combines with J gene TRBJ1-3; D not certain. Germline CDR1 reads MGHRA; CDR2 reads YSYEKL. V was pared by 2 bases and J by 4 bases, with 18 bases between. The CDR3 length is 17 residues.

The CDR3 DNA is TGTGCCAGCAGCGCCGGACTAGCGACTAGCAATGAGCAGTTCTTC. Its translation is CASSAGLATSNEQFF. This chain uses TRBV9 with TRBJ2-1; 9 bases align to TRBD2. Germline-derived CDR1 and CDR2 are SGDLS and YYNGEE. This CDR3 is built from 15 residues. Unmatched junction bases numbered 7, after V lost 3 bases and J lost 6 bases.

This chain connects TRBV2 to TRBJ1-4; the D gene is possibly TRBD1 (5 bases). The CDR3 covers 15 residues. V was pared by 3 bases and J by 7 bases, with 15 bases between. Germline lookup yields CDR1 SNHLY and CDR2 FYNNEI. CDR3 amino acids: CASSDGAGGTEKLFF. The CDR3 DNA sequence: TGTGCCAGCAGTGATGGAGCTGGGGGGACTGAAAAACTGTTTTTT.

The V gene is TRBV18, the J gene TRBJ2-7; 8 positions match TRBD1. The CDR3 has 14 residues. Germline CDR1 KGHSH, CDR2 LQKENI. V shed 3 bases and J 6 bases; nucleotides not matched to a gene: 7. In DNA form, the CDR3 reads TGTGCCAGCTCACCTATTGGACAGGGTGGCGAGCAGTACTTC. It translates to CASSPIGQGGEQYF.

The rearrangement links TRBV7-9 to TRBJ1-1; TRBD1 aligns across 8 bases. Looked up from germline, CDR1 is SEHNR and CDR2 is FQNEAQ (reference sequence). J gave up 1 base and V 4 bases, and 5 bases lay outside the gene matches. This CDR3 has 15 residues. CDR3 amino acids: CASSSDRGKNTEAFF. The DNA for the CDR3 is TGTGCCAGCAGCTCAGACAGGGGCAAGAACACTGAAGCTTTCTTT.

The gene calls are TRBV19 and TRBJ1-2, with 9 bases that match TRBD1. Germline V gene lookup returns CDR1 LNHDA and CDR2 SQIVND (reference sequence). This CDR3 has 15 amino acids. After removal of 5 bases from V and 1 base from J, the junction contained 5 bases not matched to a gene. CDR3 loop: CASSRGQGVNYGYTF. CDR3 coding DNA: TGTGCCAGTAGTCGGGGACAGGGAGTTAACTATGGCTACACCTTC.

The CDR3 DNA reads TGTGCCAGCTCACCCCCTTCGGGTGCTTTTTACAATGAGCAGTTCTTC. It is translated as CASSPPSGAFYNEQFF. V and J are TRBV18 and TRBJ2-1, with D unclear. Germline V gene data show CDR1 as KGHSH and CDR2 as LQKENI. This CDR3 is built from 16 residues. With 3 bases removed from V and 4 bases from J, the gap between germline ends came to 16 bases.

This rearrangement joins TRBV7-2 to TRBJ2-1; 11 nucleotides agree with TRBD2. V dropped 3 bases and J dropped 8; count of bases not matched to a gene: 6. The CDR3 spans 15 residues. Germline V lookup: CDR1 SGHTA, CDR2 FQGNSA. The CDR3 nucleotides read TGTGCCAGCAGCTTTACTAGCGGGGGTTATGATGAGCAGTTCTTC. Amino acid sequence: CASSFTSGGYDEQFF.

The J gene is TRBJ1-5, the V gene TRBV12-3 or TRBV12-4, with D unclear. The CDR3 runs 13 residues. Trimming removed 3 bases from V and 4 bases from J, with 7 bases in between. In DNA form, the CDR3 reads TGTGCCAGCAGTTTGGGCCGAAATCAGCCCCAGCATTTT. Translated: CASSLGRNQPQHF.

V and J are TRBV19 and TRBJ1-3; D unclear. The germline V and J ends were trimmed by 7 bases and 1 base, with 11 bases remaining between them. This CDR3 is 14 amino acids long. The germline gives CDR1 LNHDA, CDR2 SQIVND (reference sequence). This CDR3 is CASTPAGSGNTIYF. DNA for the CDR3: TGTGCCAGTACCCCGGCGGGGTCTGGAAACACCATATATTTT.

V usage is TRBV6-5 and J usage is TRBJ1-5; no clear D. CDR1 is MNHEY and CDR2 is SVGAGI in the germline V gene. CDR3 size: 11 residues. With 7 bases removed from V and 11 bases from J, the gap between germline ends came to 12 bases. Here the CDR3 reads CASKTPGTQHF. DNA of the CDR3: TGTGCCAGCAAGACCCCCGGGACCCAGCATTTT.

CDR3 nucleotides: TGTGCCAGCAGCTTAAAAACTAGCGGGTCTTACACAGATACGCAGTATTTT. It specifies CASSLKTSGSYTDTQYF. The V call is TRBV11-3, the J call TRBJ2-3, with 9 nucleotides matching TRBD2. Per germline, CDR1 SGHNT and CDR2 YENEEA. The J segment lost 2 bases and the V segment lost 2 bases, leaving 8 bases of the junction unmatched. The length of the CDR3 is 17 residues.

V usage is TRBV5-4 and J usage is TRBJ2-5; 7 bases align to TRBD2. The CDR3 length is 13 residues. Germline CDR1 SGHNT, CDR2 YYREEE (reference sequence). V shed 4 bases and J 6 bases; nucleotides not matched to a gene: 6. The CDR3 DNA reads TGTGCCAGCAGCGTTCGGGGGGAAAAGACCCAGTACTTC. Encoded protein: CASSVRGEKTQYF. The variable domain in full, with the rest retrieved from reference TRBV5-4 and TRBJ2-5, is ETGVTQSPTHLIKTRGQQVTLRCSSQSGHNTVSWYQQALGQGPQFIFQYYREEENGRGNFPPRFSGLQFPNYSSELNVNALELDDSALYLCASSVRGEKTQYFGPGTRLLVL.

The rearrangement uses TRBV11-2 and TRBJ1-3, with D perhaps TRBD1 (5 bases). This CDR3 has 16 amino acids. The V gene lost 1 base and the J gene lost 0 bases, with 10 bases spanning the gap. Germline V gives CDR1 SGHAT, CDR2 FQNNGV. Here the CDR3 DNA reads TGTGCCAGCAGCTTAGTGGGGGGGAGCTCTGGAAACACCATATATTTT. As protein: CASSLVGGSSGNTIYF.

Here the CDR3 reads CASNIGTGLQMNTEAFF. The CDR3 bases are TGCGCCAGCAACATTGGGACAGGGCTTCAAATGAACACTGAAGCTTTCTTT. The genes are TRBV5-1 and TRBJ1-1; 9 positions match TRBD1. Germline loops: CDR1 SGHRS, CDR2 YFSETQ. The CDR3 has 17 residues. V lost 6 bases, J lost 0 bases, and 12 bases stayed unmatched.